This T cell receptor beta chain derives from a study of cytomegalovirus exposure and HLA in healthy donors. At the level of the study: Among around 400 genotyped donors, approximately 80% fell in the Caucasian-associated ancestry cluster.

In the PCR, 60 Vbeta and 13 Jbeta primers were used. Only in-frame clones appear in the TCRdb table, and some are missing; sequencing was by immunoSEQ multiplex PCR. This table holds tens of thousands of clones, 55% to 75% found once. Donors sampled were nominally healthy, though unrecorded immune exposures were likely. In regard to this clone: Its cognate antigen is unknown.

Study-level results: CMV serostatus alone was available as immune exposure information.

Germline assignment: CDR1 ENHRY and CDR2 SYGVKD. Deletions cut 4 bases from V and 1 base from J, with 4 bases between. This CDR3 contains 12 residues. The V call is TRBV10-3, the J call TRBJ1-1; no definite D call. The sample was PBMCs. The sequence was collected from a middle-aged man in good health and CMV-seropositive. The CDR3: CAISGRNTEAFF. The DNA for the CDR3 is TGTGCCATCAGTGGGAGGAACACTGAAGCTTTCTTT.